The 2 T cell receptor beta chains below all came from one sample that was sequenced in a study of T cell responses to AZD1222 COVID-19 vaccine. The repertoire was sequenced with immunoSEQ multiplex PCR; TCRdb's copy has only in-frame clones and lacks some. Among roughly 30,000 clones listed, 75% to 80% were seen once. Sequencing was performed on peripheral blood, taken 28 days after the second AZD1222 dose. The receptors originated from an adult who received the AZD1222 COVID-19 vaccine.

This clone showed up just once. The CDR3 protein is CASSSGGYSDTQYF. CDR3 sequence (DNA): TGTGCCAGCAGCTCGGGGGGCTACTCAGATACGCAGTATTTT. The chain has TRBV11-3 and TRBJ2-3; a possible D gene is TRBD2 (7 bases). The CDR3 consists of 14 residues. V was clipped by 4 bases and J by 4 bases, with 12 bases between them. The V gene's germline CDR1 is SGHNT and CDR2 YENEEA.

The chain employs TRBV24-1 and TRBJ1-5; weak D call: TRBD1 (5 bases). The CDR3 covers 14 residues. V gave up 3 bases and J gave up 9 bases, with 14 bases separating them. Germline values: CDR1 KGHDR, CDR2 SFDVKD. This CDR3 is CATSDARDGGPQHF. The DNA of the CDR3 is TGTGCCACCAGTGATGCCCGGGACGGGGGGCCCCAGCATTTT.